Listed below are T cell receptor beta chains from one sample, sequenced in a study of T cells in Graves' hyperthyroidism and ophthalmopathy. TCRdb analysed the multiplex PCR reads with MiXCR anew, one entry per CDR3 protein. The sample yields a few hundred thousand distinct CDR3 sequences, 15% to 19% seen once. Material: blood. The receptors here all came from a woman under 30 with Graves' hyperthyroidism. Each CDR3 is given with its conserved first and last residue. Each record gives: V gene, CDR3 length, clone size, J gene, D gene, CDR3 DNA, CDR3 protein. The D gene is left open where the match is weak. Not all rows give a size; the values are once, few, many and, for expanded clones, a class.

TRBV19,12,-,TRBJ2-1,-,TGTGCCAGTAGTATGCCGGGCAGGGTGGCGTTCTTC,CASSMPGRVAFF
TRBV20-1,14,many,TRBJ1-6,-,TGCAGTGCTAGAGAGCCGGGTGTCTGGTCACCCCTCCACTTT,CSAREPGVWSPLHF
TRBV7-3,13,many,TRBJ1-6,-,TGTGCCAGCAGCTTAGAGGGTAGTTCACCCCTCCACTTT,CASSLEGSSPLHF
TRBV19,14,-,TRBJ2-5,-,TGTGCCAGTAGTATTGACCGGGGGCGAGAGACCCAGTACTTC,CASSIDRGRETQYF
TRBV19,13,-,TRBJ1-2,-,TGTGCCAGTAGTATAATCTGGGACCATGGCTACACCTTC,CASSIIWDHGYTF
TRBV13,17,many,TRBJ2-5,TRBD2,TGTGCCAGCAGCCCTCGTGGAAGCGGGAACATCCAAGAGACCCAGTACTTC,CASSPRGSGNIQETQYF
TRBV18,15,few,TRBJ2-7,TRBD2,TGTGCCAGCTCAAGACTAGCGGGAGAAACCTACGAGCAGTACTTC,CASSRLAGETYEQYF
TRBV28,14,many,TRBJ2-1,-,TGTGCCAGCAGTTCACCGGACCGATACAATGAGCAGTTCTTC,CASSSPDRYNEQFF
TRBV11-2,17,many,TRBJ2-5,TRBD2,TGTGCCAGCAGCCGACTTCAGCGGGAGGGCCCTCGAGAGACCCAGTACTTC,CASSRLQREGPRETQYF
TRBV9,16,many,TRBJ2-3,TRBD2,TGTGCCAGCAGTGTCCCCTCAGCGGGGGGGACAGATACGCAGTATTTT,CASSVPSAGGTDTQYF
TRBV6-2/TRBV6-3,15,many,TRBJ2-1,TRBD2,TGTGCCAGCAGTTACTCTGGCGGGGGGGCTCATGAGCAGTTCTTC,CASSYSGGGAHEQFF
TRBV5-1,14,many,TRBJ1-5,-,TGCGCCAGCAGCTTGGCGCCGCCTGATCAGCCCCAGCATTTT,CASSLAPPDQPQHF
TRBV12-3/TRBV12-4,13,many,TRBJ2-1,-,TGTGCCAGCAGTTTAGAGACCTCATATGAGCAGTTCTTC,CASSLETSYEQFF
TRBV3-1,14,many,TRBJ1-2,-,TGTGCCAGCAGCCCGGTGACAGGTGGCTATGGCTACACCTTC,CASSPVTGGYGYTF
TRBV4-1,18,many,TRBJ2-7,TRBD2,TGCGCCAGCAGTCATCCCACCGGGACTAGCGGGAGTAGGTACGAGCAGTACTTC,CASSHPTGTSGSRYEQYF
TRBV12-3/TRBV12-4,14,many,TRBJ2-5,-,TGTGCCAGCAGGCCCAGGGGAGGATACGAGACCCAGTACTTC,CASRPRGGYETQYF